The 8 T cell receptor beta chains in this list originate from one sample, sequenced in a study of shared clonotypes between healthy human individuals. The method was immunoSEQ multiplex PCR; TCRdb's version includes in-frame clones alone and lacks a portion of them. The repertoire holds more than 850,000 clones, with approximately 80% as singletons. The material sequenced was memory CD4+ T cells from PBMCs. The subset was: CD45RA-negative fraction. The receptors were gathered from a man in his late teens or twenties in good health. Some clones in this sample may be carry-over from other donors' samples.

The rearrangement uses TRBV6-5 and TRBJ2-3, with D possibly being TRBD2 (6 bases). Germline V gives CDR1 MNHEY, CDR2 SVGAGI. The CDR3 spans 14 residues. With 2 bases removed from V and 4 bases from J, the gap between germline ends came to 10 bases. The CDR3 spells CASSYGLTPDTQYF. The CDR3 DNA reads TGTGCCAGCAGTTACGGACTAACCCCAGATACGCAGTATTTT.

The chain recombines TRBV28 with TRBJ1-3; D is uncertain. This CDR3 spans 14 amino acids. CDR1 is MDHEN, CDR2 SYDVKM, per germline. V lost 2 bases and J 7 bases, leaving 12 bases between the germline ends. The DNA for the CDR3 is TGTGCCAGCAGTTTAGATCCGGGTTGGAACACCATATATTTT. Translation gives CASSLDPGWNTIYF. Drawing the rest from reference TRBV28 and TRBJ1-3, the complete variable domain is DVKVTQSSRYLVKRTGEKVFLECVQDMDHENMFWYRQDPGLGLRLIYFSYDVKMKEKGDIPEGYSVSREKKERFSLILESASTNQTSMYLCASSLDPGWNTIYFGEGSWLTVV.

The chain carries TRBV7-9 and TRBJ1-2; a possible D gene is TRBD1 (6 bases). Germline V gene sequence: CDR1 SEHNR, CDR2 FQNEAQ (reference sequence). V was clipped by 2 bases and J by 2 bases, with 9 bases between them. CDR3 length: 14 residues. CDR3 DNA: TGTGCCAGCAGCTTACAGGGGCCGAACTATGGCTACACCTTC. Protein: CASSLQGPNYGYTF.

This clone is a singleton in its sample. The CDR3 DNA is TGCGCCAGCAGCGAACCCGGGACAGCTAGCACAGATACGCAGTATTTT. Protein: CASSEPGTASTDTQYF. The chain combines TRBV5-1 with TRBJ2-3; 7 bases align to TRBD1. Per the germline V gene, CDR1 is SGHRS and CDR2 is YFSETQ. Losses at the gene ends were 4 bases for V and 0 bases for J; bases not matched to a gene: 8. CDR3 length equals 16 residues.

V is TRBV5-5 and J is TRBJ2-7, with 7 nucleotides matching TRBD2. Germline V gene data show CDR1 as SGHKS and CDR2 as YYEKEE (reference sequence). The J segment lost 2 bases and the V segment lost 4 bases, leaving 9 bases of the junction unmatched. The CDR3 is 15 residues long. CDR3 nucleotide sequence: TGTGCCAGCAGCGATAATATAGGGAGGGCCTACGAGCAGTACTTC. Protein: CASSDNIGRAYEQYF.

The chain joins TRBV19 to TRBJ2-5; maybe TRBD1 (6 bases). This CDR3 spans 14 amino acids. V dropped 4 bases and J dropped 2 bases, with 11 bases sitting between them. Germline V gene sequence: CDR1 LNHDA, CDR2 SQIVND (reference sequence). The CDR3 protein is CASSRLDRQETQYF. CDR3 DNA: TGTGCCAGTAGTAGATTGGACAGACAAGAGACCCAGTACTTC.

On this clone: An end of the junction differs from the germline gene, which may be a read error. The chain carries TRBV5-1 and TRBJ1-2; D is perhaps TRBD1 (6 bases). Per germline, CDR1 SGHRS and CDR2 YFSETQ. The CDR3 consists of 13 residues. CDR3 residues: CASSLTGNSGYTF. In DNA form, the CDR3 reads TGCGCCAGCAGCTTAACAGGGAACTCTGGCTACACCTTC.

Worth noting for this clone: This sample includes further DNA sequences coding for the same CDR3. The chain links TRBV15 to TRBJ2-5; no firm D call. V lost 0 bases, J lost 4 bases, and 0 bases lay in between. The CDR3 consists of 11 residues. CDR1 and CDR2 from the germline V gene are LNHNV and YYDKDF (reference sequence). The CDR3: CATSREETQYF. CDR3 DNA: TGTGCCACCAGCAGAGAAGAGACCCAGTACTTC.